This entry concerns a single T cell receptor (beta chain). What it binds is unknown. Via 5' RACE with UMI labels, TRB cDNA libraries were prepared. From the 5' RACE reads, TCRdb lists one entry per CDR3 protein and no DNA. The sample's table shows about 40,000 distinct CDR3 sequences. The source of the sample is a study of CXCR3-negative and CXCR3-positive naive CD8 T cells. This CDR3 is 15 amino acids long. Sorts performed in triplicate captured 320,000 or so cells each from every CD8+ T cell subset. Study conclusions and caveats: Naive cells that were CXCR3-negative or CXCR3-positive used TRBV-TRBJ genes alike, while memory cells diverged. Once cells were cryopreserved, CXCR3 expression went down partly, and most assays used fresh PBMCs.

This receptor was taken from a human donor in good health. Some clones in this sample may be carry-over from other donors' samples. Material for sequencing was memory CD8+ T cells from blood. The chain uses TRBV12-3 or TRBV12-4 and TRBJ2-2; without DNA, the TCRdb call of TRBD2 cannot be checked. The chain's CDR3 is CAIPAGSGYTGELFF.